This T cell receptor beta chain was recorded in a study of control samples from healthy donors and cancer patients. The CDR3 is 13 residues long. V lost 2 bases to trimming and J lost 4 bases, with 8 bases between them. Germline lookup yields CDR1 MNHEY and CDR2 SVGAGI. The protocol was immunoSEQ multiplex PCR, while the TCRdb copy is restricted to in-frame clones and leaves out a portion. The sample holds 250,000 to 300,000 clones, about four fifths seen once. The sequence derives from a woman aged 60 to 75 with lung cancer. The specimen sequenced was PBMCs. This sequence joins TRBV6-5 and TRBJ2-5, with a tentative D call TRBD1 (6 bases). This chain's CDR3 is CASSYNRVETQYF. In nucleotides, the CDR3 is TGTGCCAGCAGTTACAACAGGGTAGAGACCCAGTACTTC.